The 4 T cell receptor beta chains presented below share a single source sample, sequenced in a study of T-cell reconstitution after alpha-beta-depleted transplantation in children. Unique molecular identifiers featured in how the TCRbeta library was prepared. One entry per CDR3 protein, called by TCRdb with MiXCR from the PCR reads. The sample has some 640,000 distinct CDR3 sequences, around 17% seen once. The sequencing here drew on PBMCs from the stem cell graft donor, taken from the stem cell graft. These receptors were taken from a human donor who donated a stem cell graft to a child with acute myeloid leukemia.

This clonotype appeared many times. This chain joins TRBV7-2 and TRBJ2-1, with D possibly called TRBD1 or TRBD2 (5 bases each). The V gene lost 6 bases and the J gene lost 10 bases, with 16 bases spanning the gap. Germline-derived CDR1 and CDR2 are SGHTA and FQGNSA. The CDR3 spans 13 residues. Written as DNA, the CDR3 is TGTGCCAGCAGTATCCTTCGGGGACGCGAGCAGTTCTTC. Encoded protein: CASSILRGREQFF.

There are a few counts of this clonotype. This sequence joins TRBV7-6 and TRBJ2-1; D possibly corresponds to TRBD2 (6 bases). V shed 3 bases and J shed 0 bases, with 15 bases lying between them. CDR3 size: 17 residues. Germline values: CDR1 SGHVS, CDR2 FNYEAQ. CDR3 protein: CASSFQEGLSSYNEQFF. In DNA form, the CDR3 reads TGTGCCAGCAGCTTCCAGGAGGGGCTTAGCTCCTACAATGAGCAGTTCTTC. The variable domain in full, with the rest retrieved from reference TRBV7-6 and TRBJ2-1, is GAGVSQSPRYKVTKRGQDVALRCDPISGHVSLYWYRQALGQGPEFLTYFNYEAQQDKSGLPNDRFSAERPEGSISTLTIQRTEQRDSAMYRCASSFQEGLSSYNEQFFGPGTRLTVL.

This clonotype was seen a handful of times. The rearrangement uses TRBV3-1 and TRBJ1-1; no definite D call. V lost 0 bases and J lost 8, with 13 bases in between. There are 14 residues in the CDR3. Germline CDR1 LGHDT, CDR2 YNNKEL (reference sequence). CDR3 amino acids: CASSQDRLGMEAFF. The CDR3 region has the DNA TGTGCCAGCAGCCAAGATCGTTTAGGTATGGAAGCTTTCTTT.

This clonotype showed up many times. The rearrangement joins TRBV5-6 to TRBJ1-5, with D perhaps matching TRBD1 (5 bases). This CDR3 spans 14 amino acids. CDR1 and CDR2 from the germline V gene are SGHDT and YYEEEE. V lost 0 bases and J lost 9, with 13 bases in between. The DNA of the CDR3 is TGTGCCAGCAGCTTGGCCCAGGTAAGGGGGCCCCAGCATTTT. The encoded protein is CASSLAQVRGPQHF.